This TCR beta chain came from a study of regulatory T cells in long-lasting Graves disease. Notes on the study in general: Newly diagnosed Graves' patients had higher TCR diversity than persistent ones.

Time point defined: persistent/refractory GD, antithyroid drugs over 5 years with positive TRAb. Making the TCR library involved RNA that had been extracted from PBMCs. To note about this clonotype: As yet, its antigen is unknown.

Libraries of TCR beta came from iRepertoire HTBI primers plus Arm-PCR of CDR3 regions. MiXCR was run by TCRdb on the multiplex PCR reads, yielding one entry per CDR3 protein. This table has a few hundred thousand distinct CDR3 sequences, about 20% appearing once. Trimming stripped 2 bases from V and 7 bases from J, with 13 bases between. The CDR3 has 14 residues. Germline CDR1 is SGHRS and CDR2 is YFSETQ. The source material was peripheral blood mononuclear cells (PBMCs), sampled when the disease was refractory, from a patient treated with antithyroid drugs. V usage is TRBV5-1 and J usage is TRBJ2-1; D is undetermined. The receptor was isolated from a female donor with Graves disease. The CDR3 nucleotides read TGCGCCAGCAGCTTAAACTCTCTAGTGAATGAGCAGTTCTTC. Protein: CASSLNSLVNEQFF.